A single sample gave rise to the 26 T cell receptor beta chains below, sequenced in a study of molecular identifiers for immune sequencing clone quantification. In TCRdb, the PCR reads were re-called with MiXCR into one record per CDR3 protein. The table lists approximately 97,000 distinct CDR3 sequences, 24% of them singletons. Sequenced material: naive CD8+ T cells from blood, with Jurkat cell RNA spiked in. Subset reported: FACS-sorted CD8+CD4-CCR7+CD45RA+ naive T cells. All receptors derive from a human donor in good health. Some libraries in this study had Jurkat cell RNA spiked in.

This clonotype was seen at least ten times. The chain couples TRBV5-4 to TRBJ2-1, with 9 bases identical to TRBD1. The CDR3 runs to 14 residues. CDR1 is SGHNT, CDR2 YYREEE, per germline (reference sequence). Trimming removed 4 bases from V and 12 bases from J; junction bases left unmatched: 11. The CDR3 here is CASSIRYRGRGQFF. The CDR3 DNA sequence: TGTGCCAGCAGCATCCGATACAGGGGGCGCGGGCAGTTCTTC.

As regards this clonotype: A read error may account for a junction end that differs from germline. This rearrangement joins TRBV4-3 to TRBJ1-5; D is perhaps TRBD1 (6 bases). Germline lookup yields CDR1 LGHNA and CDR2 YSLEER. This CDR3 spans 15 amino acids. CDR3 bases: TGCGCCAGCCGCCAGAACACAGGGTCTGGTCAGCCCCCGCATTTT. Its protein product is CASRQNTGSGQPPHF.

The chain uses TRBV6-2 or TRBV6-3 and TRBJ2-5; a weak D match, TRBD1 (7 bases). Germline V gene lookup returns CDR1 MNHEY and CDR2 SVGEGT. V was pared by 6 bases and J by 2 bases, with 25 bases between. The CDR3 extends over 18 amino acids. CDR3 coding DNA: TGTGCCAGCAGACGCGGGACAGAATCCTTTTTAGGGCAAGAGACCCAGTACTTC. Protein: CASRRGTESFLGQETQYF.

There are a few counts of this clonotype. A much larger clone differs from this one at a single base, so this may be a read error. The V gene is TRBV11-2, the J gene TRBJ2-7, with 7 bases fitting TRBD1. The V gene end was trimmed by 5 bases and the J gene end by 8 bases; junction bases not matched to a gene: 9. The length of the CDR3 is 13 residues. CDR1 and CDR2 (germline): SGHAT, FQNNGV. The CDR3 loop is CASSPTGWDQQYF. The CDR3 DNA is TGTGCCAGCAGCCCGACAGGGTGGGACCAGCAGTACTTC.

This clonotype was found many times. The chain is built from TRBV18 and TRBJ1-5, with D possibly matching TRBD1 (6 bases). Trimming cost V 2 bases and J 6 bases, with 23 bases left between them. Germline lookup yields CDR1 KGHSH and CDR2 LQKENI. The CDR3 runs to 18 residues. CDR3 loop: CASSPSDGTIGWFQPQHF. DNA of the CDR3: TGTGCCAGCTCACCAAGCGACGGGACAATTGGGTGGTTTCAGCCCCAGCATTTT.

This clonotype was counted between two and nine times. One end of the junction varies from germline; a read error may be responsible. The rearrangement joins TRBV27 to TRBJ2-7, with 8 bases identical to TRBD1. The CDR3 is made up of 14 amino acids. CDR1 MNHEY and CDR2 SMNVEV come from the germline V gene (reference sequence). The CDR3 coding sequence is TGTGTCAGCAGAGCCGGGACAGGTATCTACGAGCAGTACTTC. Encoded protein: CVSRAGTGIYEQYF.

The chain uses TRBV3-2 and TRBJ2-7; TRBD1, the table's D call, lacks a check against the DNA. TRBV3-2 is a recognized pseudogene. The CDR3 contains 15 residues. The CDR3 DNA reads TGTGCCAGCAGCCGTCAGGACGGAGGCAGGGACGAGCAGTACTTC. It codes for CASSRQDGGRDEQYF.

As for this clonotype: This clone may be a read error of a much larger clone one base away. This chain uses TRBV7-9 with TRBJ1-1; 7 bases match TRBD1. V lost 1 base, J lost 2 bases, and 4 bases stayed unmatched. CDR1 SEHNR and CDR2 FQNEAQ come from the germline V gene (reference sequence). The CDR3 covers 15 residues. CDR3 DNA: TGTGCCAGCAGCTTAGTGACAGGGACCAACACTGAAGCTTTCTTT. This codes for CASSLVTGTNTEAFF.

As to this clonotype: A clone one base away is much larger, so this may be a read error. The rearrangement links TRBV28 to TRBJ2-2; 10 bases line up with TRBD1. Per germline, CDR1 MDHEN and CDR2 SYDVKM. CDR3 length equals 16 residues. The CDR3 bases are TGTGCCAGCAGGACGACAGGGGGCGATTTTGGCGGGGAGCTGCTTTTT. Residues: CASRTTGGDFGGELLF.

This clonotype came up many times. This rearrangement joins TRBV4-1 to TRBJ2-7, with a tentative D call TRBD1 (5 bases). The germline V and J ends were trimmed by 1 base and 2 bases, with 9 bases remaining between them. Germline V lookup: CDR1 MGHRA, CDR2 YSYEKL. The CDR3 has 14 amino acids. CDR3 in DNA: TGCGCCAGCAGCCAAGGGCTGGGGCCCTACGAGCAGTACTTC. Protein product: CASSQGLGPYEQYF.

About this clonotype: Possible read error: a much larger clone is one base away. The chain links TRBV4-3 to TRBJ2-2, with a possible D match to TRBD1 (6 bases). CDR3 length equals 16 residues. In germline, CDR1 is LGHNA, CDR2 YSLEER. This CDR3 reads CASSQDLGRGTGEPFF. CDR3 nucleotides: TGCGCCAGCAGCCAAGATTTGGGCAGGGGCACCGGGGAGCCGTTTTTT.

The chain combines TRBV14 with TRBJ2-2; 12 bases are shared with TRBD1. With V trimmed by 3 bases and J by 4 bases, 0 bases remained unmatched. Germline V gene data show CDR1 as SGHDN and CDR2 as FVKESK. The CDR3 runs 15 residues. CDR3 DNA: TGTGCCAGCAGCCAGGGACAGGGGGCCACCGGGGAGCTGTTTTTT. This sequence encodes CASSQGQGATGELFF. The complete variable domain, with remaining parts taken from reference TRBV14 and TRBJ2-2, reads EAGVTQFPSHSVIEKGQTVTLRCDPISGHDNLYWYRRVMGKEIKFLLHFVKESKQDESGMPNNRFLAERTGGTYSTLKVQPAELEDSGVYFCASSQGQGATGELFFGEGSRLTVL.

As regards this clonotype: A read error may explain this, as a much larger clone is one base away. This chain connects TRBV13 to TRBJ1-2; D is unresolved. Germline-derived CDR1 and CDR2 are PRHDT and FYEKMQ (reference sequence). CDR3 length: 13 residues. For the CDR3, the DNA is TGTGCCAGCAGCCCCACAGAAAACTATGGCTACCCCTTC. Translated: CASSPTENYGYPF. Full variable domain (outside the CDR3, taken from reference TRBV13 and TRBJ1-2): AAGVIQSPRHLIKEKRETATLKCYPIPRHDTVYWYQQGPGQDPQFLISFYEKMQSDKGSIPDRFSAQQFSDYHSELNMSSLELGDSALYFCASSPTENYGYPFGSGTRLTVV.

The table lists this clonotype with a few counts. The chain combines TRBV30 with TRBJ1-1; the D is unclear. V dropped 4 bases and J dropped 0 bases, with 18 bases sitting between them. There are 16 residues in the CDR3. Germline CDR1 reads GTSNPN; CDR2 reads SVGIG (reference sequence). CDR3 sequence: CAWIPTLPEMNTEAFF. The CDR3 DNA is TGTGCCTGGATACCCACCCTCCCCGAGATGAACACTGAAGCTTTCTTT.

This clonotype was found many times. The chain uses TRBV6-2 or TRBV6-3 and TRBJ2-7; D is uncertain. Germline values: CDR1 MNHEY, CDR2 SVGEGT. CDR3 length: 14 amino acids. V was trimmed by 2 bases and J by 7 bases, leaving 15 bases between them. This CDR3 reads CASSYVRHGREQYF. The CDR3 bases are TGTGCCAGCAGTTACGTCCGACATGGTAGAGAGCAGTACTTC.

Worth noting for this clonotype: Being one base from a much bigger clone, this may be a read error. The chain combines TRBV12-3 or TRBV12-4 with TRBJ2-2; perhaps TRBD1 as D (6 bases). The CDR3 runs to 13 residues. The CDR3 protein is CASSHRVDGELVF. The DNA of the CDR3 is TGTGCCAGCAGTCACAGGGTTGACGGGGAGCTGGTTTTT.

This clonotype was picked up many times. The genes are TRBV20-1 and TRBJ1-3; D might be TRBD1 (5 bases). The CDR3 is 14 residues long. CDR1 is DFQATT and CDR2 is SNEGSKA in the germline V gene (reference sequence). V lost 0 bases and J 2 bases, leaving 8 bases between the germline ends. CDR3 protein: CSARDQGPGNTIYF. CDR3 nucleotides: TGCAGTGCTAGAGATCAGGGTCCTGGAAACACCATATATTTT.

This clonotype showed up many times. The chain uses TRBV2 and TRBJ2-1, with 10 nucleotides matching TRBD2. The V segment lost 6 bases and the J segment 3 bases; nucleotides outside the gene matches: 2. Germline CDR1 reads SNHLY; CDR2 reads FYNNEI. This CDR3 has 14 amino acids. As DNA, the CDR3 is TGTGCCAGCAGAGGACTAGCGGACTACAATGAGCAGTTCTTC. Protein sequence: CASRGLADYNEQFF.

This clonotype has a count of ten or more. This sequence joins TRBV20-1 and TRBJ2-3, with 11 positions matching TRBD2. Unmatched junction bases numbered 5, after V lost 1 base and J lost 5 bases. The length of the CDR3 is 15 residues. The germline V gene encodes CDR1 DFQATT and CDR2 SNEGSKA (reference sequence). Here the CDR3 reads CSARVPSGRLDTQYF. The DNA for the CDR3 is TGCAGTGCTAGAGTCCCTAGCGGGAGGTTAGATACGCAGTATTTT.

In this sample, this clonotype turned up once. This may stem from a read error, because a much larger clone lies one nucleotide away. The chain is built from TRBV5-4 and TRBJ1-2; D unclear. The V end was cut by 5 bases, the J end by 6 bases, with 11 bases between. Germline V lookup: CDR1 SGHNT, CDR2 YYREEE (reference sequence). The CDR3 consists of 12 residues. The CDR3 loop is CASRGGADGYTF. In DNA form, the CDR3 reads TGTGCCAGCAGGGGAGGAGCCGATGGCTACACCTTC. Filled out from reference TRBV5-4 and TRBJ1-2, the complete variable domain reads ETGVTQSPTHLIKTRGQQVTLRCSSQSGHNTVSWYQQALGQGPQFIFQYYREEENGRGNFPPRFSGLQFPNYSSELNVNALELDDSALYLCASRGGADGYTFGSGTRLTVV.

Turning to this clonotype: A read error may explain this, as a much larger clone is one base away. This chain uses TRBV5-1 with TRBJ2-5; D is unclear. The V and J ends lost 2 bases and 2 bases respectively, with 10 bases between them. The germline gives CDR1 SGHRS, CDR2 YFSETQ. The CDR3 has 14 residues. DNA of the CDR3: TGCGCCAGCAGCTTCCTATCCCAGCAAGAGACCCAGTACTTC. Its protein product is CASSFLSQQETQYF. Full variable domain (outside the CDR3, taken from reference TRBV5-1 and TRBJ2-5): KAGVTQTPRYLIKTRGQQVTLSCSPISGHRSVSWYQQTPGQGLQFLFEYFSETQRNKGNFPGRFSGRQFSNSRSEMNVSTLELGDSALYLCASSFLSQQETQYFGPGTRLLVL.

This clonotype was observed at least ten times. J is TRBJ1-1 and V is TRBV20-1, with unresolved D. Germline assignment: CDR1 DFQATT and CDR2 SNEGSKA (reference sequence). The CDR3 is made up of 14 amino acids. The V gene lost 1 base and the J gene lost 7 bases, with 16 bases spanning the gap. This CDR3 is CSARGEGRIDEAFF. In DNA, the CDR3 is TGCAGTGCTAGAGGAGAGGGTAGGATAGATGAAGCTTTCTTT.

Details on this clonotype: Mismatch with germline at one junction end may stem from a read error. The CDR3 loop reads CARSLVLWGADTQYF. CDR3 DNA sequence: TGTGCCAGGAGTTTGGTCCTATGGGGGGCAGATACGCAGTATTTT. The chain recombines TRBV12-3 or TRBV12-4 with TRBJ2-3; maybe TRBD2 (6 bases). The CDR3 spans 15 residues.

In this sample, this clonotype turned up a few times. The gene calls are TRBV10-1 and TRBJ2-3; 7 positions match TRBD2. The ends lost 7 bases at V and 1 base at J; junction bases unmatched: 8. The CDR3 totals 15 residues. CDR1 and CDR2 (germline): WNHNN, SYGVQD (reference sequence). The CDR3 bases are TGCGCCAGCACCATCGGGGGAGGGGGCACAGATACGCAGTATTTT. Amino acid sequence: CASTIGGGGTDTQYF.

This clonotype was detected only a few times. This rearrangement joins TRBV4-2 to TRBJ1-4; D is possibly TRBD1 (5 bases). The ends were cut back, 0 bases at V and 10 bases at J, with 18 bases in the middle. Germline CDR1 is LGHNA and CDR2 is YNFKEQ. CDR3 length: 16 residues. CDR3 sequence (DNA): TGTGCCAGCAGCCAAGATCGAAGGACAACTGATGGAAAACTGTTTTTT. Residues: CASSQDRRTTDGKLFF.

The chain joins TRBV2 to TRBJ2-1; perhaps TRBD1 as D (5 bases). The CDR3 totals 12 residues. The germline gives CDR1 SNHLY, CDR2 FYNNEI. Trimming stripped 9 bases from V and 8 bases from J, with 14 bases between. The CDR3 spells CARRRGTDEQFF. The CDR3 nucleotides read TGTGCCAGGCGTAGGGGTACAGATGAGCAGTTCTTC.